This T cell receptor (beta chain) stems from a study of response to subunit inactivated influenza vaccine. Points from the study as a whole: Authors proposed each seasonal influenza vaccination draws in few new T cells.

V gave up 4 bases and J gave up 3 bases, with 10 bases separating them. The CDR3 runs to 13 residues. Germline V gives CDR1 LGHNA, CDR2 YNFKEQ. Worth noting for this clonotype: Its specificity is unknown.

MiXCR was run by TCRdb on the RT-PCR reads, yielding one entry per CDR3 protein. The data contain around 520,000 distinct CDR3 sequences, 25% of them singletons. The rearrangement links TRBV4-2 to TRBJ2-7; D possibly uses TRBD1 or TRBD2 (5 bases each). The sample in question was CD4+ T cells sorted from PBMCs, obtained less than 6 days after vaccination. The TCR originated in a man aged 45-60 years who received an inactivated influenza vaccine. As DNA, the CDR3 is TGTGCCAGCAGCCGGGACGGGTTCTACGAGCAGTACTTC. It specifies CASSRDGFYEQYF.